This T cell receptor (beta chain) stems from a study of cytotoxic CD8 clonotypes in ibrutinib-treated CLL. Study findings and constraints: Once treatment began, public clonotypes, which were uncommon, contracted or stayed stable.

Regarding this clone: As yet, its antigen is unknown.

Produced via immunoSEQ multiplex PCR; TCRdb's table is partial and in-frame only. The sample gives about 140,000 clones, about 80% of which show up once; about 27% is in the top ten. The CDR3 is made up of 13 amino acids. V lost 7 bases to trimming and J lost 1 base, with 11 bases between them. Germline-derived CDR1 and CDR2 are SGHDN and FVKESK. The source of this sequence is a human donor with chronic lymphocytic leukemia. The J gene is TRBJ2-7, the V gene TRBV14; D call uncertain. The source was PBMCs, collected after 12 months of ibrutinib treatment. CDR3 coding DNA: TGTGCCAGCATGGGTCAAAGATCCTACGAGCAGTACTTC. It codes for CASMGQRSYEQYF.